The source of this T cell receptor (beta chain) is a study of T cell responses to AZD1222 COVID-19 vaccine. Here immunoSEQ multiplex PCR was the method, and the copy in TCRdb shows in-frame clones only, minus some. The repertoire consists of some 100,000 clones, with 86% occurring once and the leading ten covering about 16%. The specimen was peripheral blood, collected 28 days after the second AZD1222 dose. The receptor comes from an adult who received the AZD1222 COVID-19 vaccine.

The CDR3: CASSPGTTGTYGYTF. In nucleotides, the CDR3 is TGTGCCAGCAGCCCAGGGACCACGGGGACCTATGGCTACACCTTC. V is TRBV3-1 (or the pseudogene TRBV3-2) and J is TRBJ1-2; TRBD1 is a possible D gene (5 bases). V shed 4 bases and J shed 4 bases, with 16 bases lying between them. This CDR3 has 15 amino acids. CDR1 and CDR2 (germline): LGHDT, YNNKEL (reference sequence).